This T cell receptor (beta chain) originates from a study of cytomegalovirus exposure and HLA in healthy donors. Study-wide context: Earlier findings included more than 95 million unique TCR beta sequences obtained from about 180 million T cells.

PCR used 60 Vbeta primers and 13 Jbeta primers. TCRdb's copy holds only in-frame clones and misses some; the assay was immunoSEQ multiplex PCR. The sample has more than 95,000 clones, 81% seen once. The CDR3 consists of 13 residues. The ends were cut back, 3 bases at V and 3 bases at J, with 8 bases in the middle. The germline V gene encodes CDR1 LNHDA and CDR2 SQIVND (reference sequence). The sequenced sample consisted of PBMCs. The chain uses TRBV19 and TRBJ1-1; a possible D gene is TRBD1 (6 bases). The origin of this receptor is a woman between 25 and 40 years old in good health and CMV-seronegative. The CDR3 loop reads CASSMYRDTEAFF. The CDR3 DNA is TGTGCCAGTAGTATGTACAGGGACACTGAAGCTTTCTTT.